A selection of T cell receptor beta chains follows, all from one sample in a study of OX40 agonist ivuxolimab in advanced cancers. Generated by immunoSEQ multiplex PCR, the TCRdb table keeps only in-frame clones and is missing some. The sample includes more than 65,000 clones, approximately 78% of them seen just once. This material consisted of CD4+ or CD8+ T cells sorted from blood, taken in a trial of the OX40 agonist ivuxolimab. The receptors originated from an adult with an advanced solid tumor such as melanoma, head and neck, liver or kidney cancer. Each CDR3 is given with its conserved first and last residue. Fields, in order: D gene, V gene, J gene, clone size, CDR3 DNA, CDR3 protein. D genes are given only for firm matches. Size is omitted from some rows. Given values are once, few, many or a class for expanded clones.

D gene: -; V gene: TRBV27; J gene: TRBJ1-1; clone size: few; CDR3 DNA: TGTGCCAGCAGTCAAACCCCGCGACAGTACACTGAAGCTTTCTTT; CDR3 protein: CASSQTPRQYTEAFF
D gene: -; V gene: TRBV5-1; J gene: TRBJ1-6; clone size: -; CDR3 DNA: TGCGCCAGCAGCCCCTCGGGGGACGATTCACCCCTCCACTTT; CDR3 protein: CASSPSGDDSPLHF
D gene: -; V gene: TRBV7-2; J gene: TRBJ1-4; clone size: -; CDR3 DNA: TGTGCCAGCAGCTTAGGACAAAGAGGGCCTGAAAAACTGTTTTTT; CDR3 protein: CASSLGQRGPEKLFF
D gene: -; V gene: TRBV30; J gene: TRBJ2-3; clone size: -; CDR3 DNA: TGTGCCTGGAGTCGAGACTCACCAGCATCCGCAGATACGCAGTATTTT; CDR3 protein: CAWSRDSPASADTQYF
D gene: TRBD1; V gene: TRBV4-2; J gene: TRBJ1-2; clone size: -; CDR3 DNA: TGTGCCAGCAGCCACTCCGGACAGGCGGGTGGCTACACCTTC; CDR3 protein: CASSHSGQAGGYTF
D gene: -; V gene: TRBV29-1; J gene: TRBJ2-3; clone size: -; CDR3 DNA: TGCAGCGTTAAAAACAGGGTAGGCACAGATACGCAGTATTTT; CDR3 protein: CSVKNRVGTDTQYF
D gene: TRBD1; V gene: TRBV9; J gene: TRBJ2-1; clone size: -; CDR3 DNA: TGTGCCAGCAGCTCCAGGGGGCATGAGCAGTTCTTC; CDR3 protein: CASSSRGHEQFF
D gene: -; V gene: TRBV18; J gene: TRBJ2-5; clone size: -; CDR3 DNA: TGTGCCAGCTCCCCCCATTCGACAGAGGTGACGGAGACCCAGTACTTC; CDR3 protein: CASSPHSTEVTETQYF
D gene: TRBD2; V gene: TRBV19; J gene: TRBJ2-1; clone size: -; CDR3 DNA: TGTGCCAGTAGGCGACTAGCGGGAGAAGGGAATGAGCAGTTCTTC; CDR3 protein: CASRRLAGEGNEQFF
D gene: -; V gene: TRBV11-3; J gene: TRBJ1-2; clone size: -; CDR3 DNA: TGTGCCAGCAGCTTAGGTTGGGGGGGGAACCTCGACTATGGCTACACCTTC; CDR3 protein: CASSLGWGGNLDYGYTF
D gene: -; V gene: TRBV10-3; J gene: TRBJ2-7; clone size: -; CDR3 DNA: TGTGCCATGGGTTCTACCTACGAGCAGTACTTC; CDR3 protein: CAMGSTYEQYF
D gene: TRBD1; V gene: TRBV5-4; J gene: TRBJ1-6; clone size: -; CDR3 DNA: TGTGCCAGCAGCTTGGGACAGGGGGCACGATCACCCCTCCACTTT; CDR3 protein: CASSLGQGARSPLHF
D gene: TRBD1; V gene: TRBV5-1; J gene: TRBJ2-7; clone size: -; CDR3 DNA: TGCGCCAGCAGCCGAGGGACAGGAAATACCTACGAGCAGTACTTC; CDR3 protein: CASSRGTGNTYEQYF
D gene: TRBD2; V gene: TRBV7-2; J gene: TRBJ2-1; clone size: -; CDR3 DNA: TGTGCCAGCAGCCGAGTCCCACTAGCGGGAGGAGGCAATGAGCAGTTCTTC; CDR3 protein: CASSRVPLAGGGNEQFF
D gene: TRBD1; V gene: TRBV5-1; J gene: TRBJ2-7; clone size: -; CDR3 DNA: TGCGCCAGCAGCTTGGGGACAGGGGGCGACGAGCAGTACTTC; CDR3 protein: CASSLGTGGDEQYF
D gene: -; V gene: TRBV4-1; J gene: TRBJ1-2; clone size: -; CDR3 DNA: TGCGCCAGCAGCCAGGGGTTGGGGGCCCTCCAGGGGACCTATGGCTACACCTTC; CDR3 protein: CASSQGLGALQGTYGYTF
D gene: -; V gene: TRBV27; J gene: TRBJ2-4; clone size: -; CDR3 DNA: TGTGCCAGCAGTCCCCTTGGCCGGGCCAAAAACATTCAGTACTTC; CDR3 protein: CASSPLGRAKNIQYF
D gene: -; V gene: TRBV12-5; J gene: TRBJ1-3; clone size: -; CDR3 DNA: TGTGCTAGTGGTCCCGACCGGTTCTTTGGGGACACCATATATTTT; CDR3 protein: CASGPDRFFGDTIYF
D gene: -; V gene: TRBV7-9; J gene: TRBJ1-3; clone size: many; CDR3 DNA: TGTGCCAGCAGCTCCCTAAACTCATTGCAGGGAAACACCATATATTTT; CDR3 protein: CASSSLNSLQGNTIYF
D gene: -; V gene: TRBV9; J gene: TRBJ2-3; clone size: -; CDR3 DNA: TGTGCCAGCAGCGTAGCACCCGTCTGGGCAGATACGCAGTATTTT; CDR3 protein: CASSVAPVWADTQYF
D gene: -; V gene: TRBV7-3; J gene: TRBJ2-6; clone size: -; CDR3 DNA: TGTGCCAGCAGCTTAGGCGCGAGCGGGGCCAACGTCCTGACTTTC; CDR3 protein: CASSLGASGANVLTF
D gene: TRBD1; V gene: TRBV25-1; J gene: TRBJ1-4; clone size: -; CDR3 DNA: TGTGCCAGCAGCTGGACAGGGGTTGAAAAACTGTTTTTT; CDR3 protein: CASSWTGVEKLFF
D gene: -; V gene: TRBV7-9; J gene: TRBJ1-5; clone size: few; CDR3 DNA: TGTGCCAGCAGTGATTTGCCAGGCAATCAGCCCCAGCATTTT; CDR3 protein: CASSDLPGNQPQHF
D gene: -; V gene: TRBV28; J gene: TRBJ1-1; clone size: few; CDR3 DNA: TGTGCCAGCAGTTCTCCGGGTGCGAACACTGAAGCTTTCTTT; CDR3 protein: CASSSPGANTEAFF
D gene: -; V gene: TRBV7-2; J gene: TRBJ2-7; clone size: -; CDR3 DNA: TGTGCCAGCAGCTTAAGGACAGAGTTTCCCTACGAGCAGTACTTC; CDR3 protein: CASSLRTEFPYEQYF
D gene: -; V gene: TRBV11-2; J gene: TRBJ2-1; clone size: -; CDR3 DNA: TGTGCCAGCAGCTTCCACCAGCTGGAAGAGCAGTTCTTC; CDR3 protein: CASSFHQLEEQFF
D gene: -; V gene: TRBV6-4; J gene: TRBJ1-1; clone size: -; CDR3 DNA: TGTGCCAGCAGCTCAACAGGGCCCCAAGCTTTCTTT; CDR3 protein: CASSSTGPQAFF
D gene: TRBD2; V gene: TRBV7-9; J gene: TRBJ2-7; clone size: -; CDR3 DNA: TGTGCCAGCAGCTCGGGACTAGCGGACGAGCAGTACTTC; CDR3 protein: CASSSGLADEQYF
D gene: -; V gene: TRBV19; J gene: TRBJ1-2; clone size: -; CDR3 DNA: TGTGCCAGTAGTTTAGGGACCGACTTCTCTGGCTACACCTTC; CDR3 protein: CASSLGTDFSGYTF
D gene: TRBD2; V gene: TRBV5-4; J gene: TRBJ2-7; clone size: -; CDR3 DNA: TGTGCCAGCAGCTTCGGTAGCGGGAGCTCCGAGCAGTACTTC; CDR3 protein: CASSFGSGSSEQYF
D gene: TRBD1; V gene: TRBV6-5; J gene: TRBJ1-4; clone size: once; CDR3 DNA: TGTGCCAGCAGGAGACAGGGTACGGAAAAACTGTTTTTT; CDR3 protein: CASRRQGTEKLFF
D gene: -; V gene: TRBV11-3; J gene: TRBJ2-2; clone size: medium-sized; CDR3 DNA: TGTGCCAGCAGCTTAGCCCAGTACACCGGGGAGCTGTTTTTT; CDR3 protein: CASSLAQYTGELFF
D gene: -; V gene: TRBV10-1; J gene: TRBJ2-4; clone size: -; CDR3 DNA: TGCGCCAGCAGTGAGTTTAGGGAGGCTCAGTACTTC; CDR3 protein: CASSEFREAQYF
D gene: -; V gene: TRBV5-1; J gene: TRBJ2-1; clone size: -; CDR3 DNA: TGCGCCAGCACCCGCGATACTACAACCCATGAGCAGTTCTTC; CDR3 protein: CASTRDTTTHEQFF
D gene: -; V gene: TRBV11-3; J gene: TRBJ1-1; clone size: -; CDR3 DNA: TGTGCCAGCAGCTTAGTTGGGGGTGAAGCTTTCTTT; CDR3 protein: CASSLVGGEAFF
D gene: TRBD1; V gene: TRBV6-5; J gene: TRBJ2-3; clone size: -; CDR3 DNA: TGTGCCAGCAGAACGGGACAGGCCACAGATACGCAGTATTTT; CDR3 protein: CASRTGQATDTQYF
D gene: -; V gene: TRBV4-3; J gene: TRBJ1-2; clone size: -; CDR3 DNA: TGCGCCAGCAGCCCCGCCTTGGGGGGGGCGAACGTCTATGGCTACACCTTC; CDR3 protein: CASSPALGGANVYGYTF
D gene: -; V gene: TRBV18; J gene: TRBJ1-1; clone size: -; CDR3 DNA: TGTGCCAGCTCACCACCCCCAGCGATGAGACCTGAAGCTTTCTTT; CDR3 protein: CASSPPPAMRPEAFF
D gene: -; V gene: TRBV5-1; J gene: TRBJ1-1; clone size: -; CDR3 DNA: TGCGCCAGCAGCGAGGGAGGGGATAACACTGAAGCTTTCTTT; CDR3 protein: CASSEGGDNTEAFF
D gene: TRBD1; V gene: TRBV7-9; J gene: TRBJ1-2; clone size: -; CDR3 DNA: TGTGCCAGCAGGCCGGGCCCCGGGACAGCTAACTATGGCTACACCTTC; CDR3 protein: CASRPGPGTANYGYTF
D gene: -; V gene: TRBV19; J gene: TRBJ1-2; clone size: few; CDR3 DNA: TGTGCCAGTAGTATTGGGACTGTACCGTCCTACACCTTC; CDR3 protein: CASSIGTVPSYTF
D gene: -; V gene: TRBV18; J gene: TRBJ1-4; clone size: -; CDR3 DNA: TGTGCCAGCTCACAGTCTTCTAATGAAAAACTGTTTTTT; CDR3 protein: CASSQSSNEKLFF
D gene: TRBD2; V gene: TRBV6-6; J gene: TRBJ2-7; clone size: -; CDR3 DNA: TGTGCCAGCAGTTACTCGCTAGCGGGAGTTTACGAGCAGTACTTC; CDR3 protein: CASSYSLAGVYEQYF
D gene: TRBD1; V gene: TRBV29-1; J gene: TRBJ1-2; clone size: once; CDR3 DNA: TGCAGCGTTGACGAGACAGGGGGCGCAGATGGCTACACCTTC; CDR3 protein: CSVDETGGADGYTF
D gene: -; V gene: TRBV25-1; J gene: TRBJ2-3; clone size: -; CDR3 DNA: TGTGCCAGCTATTCGGGGCTGGCAGATACGCAGTATTTT; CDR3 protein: CASYSGLADTQYF
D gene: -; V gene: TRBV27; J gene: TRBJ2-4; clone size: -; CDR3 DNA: TGTGCCAGCAGTTCCTATACGGGTGGGAACATTCAGTACTTC; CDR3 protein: CASSSYTGGNIQYF
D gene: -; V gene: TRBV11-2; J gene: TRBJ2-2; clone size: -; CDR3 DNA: TGTGCCAGCAGCTTGGCCGGGACCCTGAACACCGGGGAGCTGTTTTTT; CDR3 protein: CASSLAGTLNTGELFF
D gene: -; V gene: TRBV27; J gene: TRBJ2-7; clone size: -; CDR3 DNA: TGTGCCAGCAGTTTAACCCCGCAGGGCAGCGAGCAGTACTTC; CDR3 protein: CASSLTPQGSEQYF
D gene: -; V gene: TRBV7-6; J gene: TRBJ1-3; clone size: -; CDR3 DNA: TGTGCCAGCAGCCCTAAGATGACAGTTGAGCCTGGAAACACCATATATTTT; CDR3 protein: CASSPKMTVEPGNTIYF
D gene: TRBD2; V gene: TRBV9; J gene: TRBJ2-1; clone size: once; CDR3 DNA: TGTGCCAGCAGCGTAAGCGTTAGCGGGAGAGATGAGCAGTTCTTC; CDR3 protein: CASSVSVSGRDEQFF
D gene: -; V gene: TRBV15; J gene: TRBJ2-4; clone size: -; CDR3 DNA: TGTGCCACCAGCAGAGGATTAGGCAGGGCCGAAAACATTCAGTACTTC; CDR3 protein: CATSRGLGRAENIQYF
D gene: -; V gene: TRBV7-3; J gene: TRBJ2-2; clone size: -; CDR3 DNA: TGTGCCAGCAGCTTATCCCCCTCCGGGAACACCGGGGAGCTGTTTTTT; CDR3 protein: CASSLSPSGNTGELFF
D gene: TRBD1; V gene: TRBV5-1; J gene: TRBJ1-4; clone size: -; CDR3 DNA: TGCGCCAGCAGCCAGGGACAGGGTGAAAAACTGTTTTTT; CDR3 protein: CASSQGQGEKLFF
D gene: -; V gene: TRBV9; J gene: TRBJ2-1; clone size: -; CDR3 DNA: TGTGCCAGCAGCTACCTAGGGACTCCTCTTAATGAGCAGTTCTTC; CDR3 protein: CASSYLGTPLNEQFF
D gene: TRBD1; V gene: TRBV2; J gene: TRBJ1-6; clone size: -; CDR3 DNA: TGTGCCAGCAGTGGTGGACAGGGGATCGGTTCACCCCTCCACTTT; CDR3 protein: CASSGGQGIGSPLHF
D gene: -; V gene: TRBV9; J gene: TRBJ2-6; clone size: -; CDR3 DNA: TGTGCCAGCAGCGTAAACGCTGGGGCCAACGTCCTGACTTTC; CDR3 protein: CASSVNAGANVLTF
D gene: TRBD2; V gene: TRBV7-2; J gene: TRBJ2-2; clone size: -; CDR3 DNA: TGTGCCAGCAGCTCGGGACTAGCGGGGTCGGCCGGGGAGCTGTTTTTT; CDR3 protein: CASSSGLAGSAGELFF
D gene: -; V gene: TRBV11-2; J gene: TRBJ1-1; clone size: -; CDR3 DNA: TGTGCCAGCAGCTTAGGGGTTTGGGGCACTGAAGCTTTCTTT; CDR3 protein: CASSLGVWGTEAFF
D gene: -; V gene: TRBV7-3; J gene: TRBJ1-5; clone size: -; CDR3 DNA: TGTGCCAGCAGCTTCACCCCCGATCAGCCCCAGCATTTT; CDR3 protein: CASSFTPDQPQHF